One and the same sample provided the 25 T cell receptor beta chains below, sequenced in a study of blood T cell repertoires in COVID-19. Clones were sequenced by immunoSEQ multiplex PCR, and TCRdb holds only the in-frame ones, with some missing. The profile shows over 120,000 clones, 87% of them singletons. What was sequenced was peripheral blood. The receptor source for this set is a woman aged 45-65 years with acute or convalescent COVID-19.

This chain's CDR3 is CASSPGGYFSGANVLTF. The DNA of the CDR3 is TGTGCCAGCAGCCCAGGGGGTTATTTCTCTGGGGCCAACGTCCTGACTTTC. The chain recombines TRBV14 with TRBJ2-6, with 7 bases fitting TRBD1. Germline lookup yields CDR1 SGHDN and CDR2 FVKESK. The CDR3 is 17 residues long. V was clipped by 4 bases and J by 0 bases; unmatched bases: 6.

This chain uses TRBV30 with TRBJ2-1; D call uncertain. CDR3 size: 11 residues. V was cut by 2 bases and J by 7 bases, with 6 bases left in between. Germline CDR1 reads GTSNPN; CDR2 reads SVGIG (reference sequence). The CDR3 region has the DNA TGTGCCTGGAGTTCTGAGAATGAGCAGTTCTTC. Residues: CAWSSENEQFF.

The V and J genes are TRBV18 and TRBJ2-5; TRBD2 agrees at 11 bases. With V trimmed by 2 bases and J by 4 bases, 6 bases remained unmatched. This CDR3 region has 16 residues. In germline, CDR1 is KGHSH, CDR2 LQKENI. CDR3 region: CASSPLAGGPRETQYF. Here the CDR3 DNA reads TGTGCCAGCTCACCATTAGCGGGAGGGCCGAGAGAGACCCAGTACTTC. Variable domain in full (rest from reference TRBV18 and TRBJ2-5): NAGVMQNPRHLVRRRGQEARLRCSPMKGHSHVYWYRQLPEEGLKFMVYLQKENIIDESGMPKERFSAEFPKEGPSILRIQQVVRGDSAAYFCASSPLAGGPRETQYFGPGTRLLVL.

The chain is built from TRBV28 and TRBJ2-7; D remains ambiguous. Germline-derived CDR1 and CDR2 are MDHEN and SYDVKM. V was clipped by 6 bases and J by 4 bases, with 7 bases between them. This CDR3 spans 11 amino acids. CDR3 sequence (DNA): TGTGCCAGCAGCCGGTATTACGAGCAGTACTTC. Its protein product is CASSRYYEQYF.

V and J are TRBV5-6 and TRBJ2-7; 7 bases agree with TRBD1. The CDR3 covers 14 residues. V shed 0 bases and J 2 bases; nucleotides not matched to a gene: 2. Germline values: CDR1 SGHDT, CDR2 YYEEEE. The CDR3 DNA sequence: TGTGCCAGCAGCTTGGGGACAGGTACCTACGAGCAGTACTTC. Encoded protein: CASSLGTGTYEQYF.

The rearrangement uses TRBV4-2 and TRBJ2-1; D might be TRBD2 (5 bases). CDR1 LGHNA and CDR2 YNFKEQ come from the germline V gene. CDR3 length equals 20 residues. V shed 0 bases and J shed 1 base, with 22 bases lying between them. This CDR3 is CASSQDLGLAGQGSYNEQFF. The CDR3 bases are TGTGCCAGCAGCCAAGATCTAGGACTGGCCGGGCAAGGGTCCTACAATGAGCAGTTCTTC.

The rearrangement joins TRBV27 to TRBJ2-7; a weak D match, TRBD1 (6 bases). The V gene lost 6 bases and the J gene lost 6 bases, with 12 bases spanning the gap. Germline V gene lookup returns CDR1 MNHEY and CDR2 SMNVEV (reference sequence). The CDR3 is 12 residues long. As DNA, the CDR3 is TGTGCCAGCAGCCTGACAGGTTTCGAGCAGTACTTC. The encoded protein is CASSLTGFEQYF.

V and J are TRBV25-1 and TRBJ2-1, with 9 bases matching TRBD1. This CDR3 is 16 amino acids long. Per the germline V gene, CDR1 is MGHDK and CDR2 is SYGVNS. V was clipped by 6 bases and J by 2 bases; unmatched bases: 8. CDR3 loop: CASSEADRGTYNEQFF. The CDR3 nucleotides read TGTGCCAGCAGCGAAGCGGACAGGGGAACCTACAATGAGCAGTTCTTC.

The rearrangement joins TRBV9 to TRBJ1-1; D not resolved. Trimming pared 0 bases from V and 6 bases from J, leaving 9 bases between. The germline CDR1 and CDR2 sequences are SGDLS and YYNGEE. This CDR3 region has 13 residues. The CDR3: CASSVEWTAEAFF. CDR3 sequence (DNA): TGTGCCAGCAGCGTAGAGTGGACTGCTGAAGCTTTCTTT.

This rearrangement joins TRBV7-6 to TRBJ2-7, with a weak D call TRBD1 (5 bases). The V end lost 1 base, the J end lost 0 bases, and 7 bases lay between the germline ends. The V gene's germline CDR1 is SGHVS and CDR2 FNYEAQ. The CDR3 runs to 14 residues. The CDR3 spells CASSLEDSSYEQYF. DNA of the CDR3: TGTGCCAGCAGCTTAGAAGACAGCTCCTACGAGCAGTACTTC. Variable domain in full (rest from reference TRBV7-6 and TRBJ2-7): GAGVSQSPRYKVTKRGQDVALRCDPISGHVSLYWYRQALGQGPEFLTYFNYEAQQDKSGLPNDRFSAERPEGSISTLTIQRTEQRDSAMYRCASSLEDSSYEQYFGPGTRLTVT.

This chain links TRBV19 with TRBJ2-7; 9 bases line up with TRBD1. CDR3 size: 13 residues. The germline V gene has CDR1 LNHDA and CDR2 SQIVND (reference sequence). V shed 6 bases and J 4 bases; nucleotides not matched to a gene: 4. This chain's CDR3 is CASRIDRGYEQYF. In nucleotides, the CDR3 is TGTGCCAGTAGGATTGACAGGGGGTACGAGCAGTACTTC.

The gene calls are TRBV29-1 and TRBJ1-1; D is unclear. The CDR3 extends over 13 amino acids. Germline lookup yields CDR1 SQVTM and CDR2 ANQGSEA. Trimming cost V 7 bases and J 6 bases, with 18 bases left between them. The CDR3 sequence is CSAKTLPGAEAFF. The CDR3 coding sequence is TGCAGCGCCAAGACTCTCCCGGGAGCTGAAGCTTTCTTT.

The chain uses TRBV7-6 and TRBJ2-7; D perhaps matches TRBD2 (6 bases). The germline V and J ends were trimmed by 2 bases and 0 bases, with 23 bases remaining between them. The CDR3 length is 19 residues. Germline-derived CDR1 and CDR2 are SGHVS and FNYEAQ. The CDR3 reads CASSLRGGVGRSPSYEQYF. CDR3 sequence (DNA): TGTGCCAGCAGCTTACGGGGCGGGGTTGGACGATCACCCTCCTACGAGCAGTACTTC.

The chain uses TRBV21-1 and TRBJ1-1; the table calls TRBD1, which could not be checked here. TRBV21-1 is noted as a pseudogene. The CDR3 sequence is 14 residues long. CDR3 sequence: CASSRHALGTEAFF. In DNA, the CDR3 is TGTGCCAGCAGCAGACACGCGCTCGGAACTGAAGCTTTCTTT.

J is TRBJ2-5 and V is TRBV25-1; the D gene is possibly TRBD1 (5 bases). This CDR3 spans 15 amino acids. V lost 1 base to trimming and J lost 2 bases, with 11 bases between them. Germline V lookup: CDR1 MGHDK, CDR2 SYGVNS. CDR3 nucleotide sequence: TGTGCCAGCAGTGAATCCCCCTCAGGGCAAGAGACCCAGTACTTC. This sequence encodes CASSESPSGQETQYF.

The rearrangement uses TRBV19 and TRBJ1-6, with D unclear. Germline-derived CDR1 and CDR2 are LNHDA and SQIVND (reference sequence). Between the trimmed V and J ends, which lost 3 bases and 12 bases, there was a span of 12 bases. The CDR3 length is 13 residues. CDR3 region: CASSMGPTQPLHF. For the CDR3, the DNA is TGTGCCAGTAGTATGGGCCCGACACAACCCCTCCACTTT.

The chain joins TRBV28 to TRBJ2-3; 11 positions match TRBD1. This CDR3 comprises 17 residues. Germline trimming cut 2 bases from V and 0 bases from J; bases unmatched to any gene: 4. Germline V gives CDR1 MDHEN, CDR2 SYDVKM. The CDR3 loop reads CASSLLGQGVSTDTQYF. In DNA form, the CDR3 reads TGTGCCAGCAGTTTACTGGGACAGGGGGTTAGCACAGATACGCAGTATTTT.

This chain links TRBV5-1 with TRBJ2-7, with TRBD1 matching over 9 bases. V was pared by 3 bases and J by 2 bases, with 6 bases of the junction left unmatched. This CDR3 region has 15 residues. Germline loops: CDR1 SGHRS, CDR2 YFSETQ. CDR3 in amino acids: CASSSRDRETYEQYF. The CDR3 nucleotides are TGCGCCAGCAGCTCGCGGGACAGGGAAACCTACGAGCAGTACTTC.

This sequence joins TRBV7-6 and TRBJ1-6; D might be TRBD1 (5 bases). The CDR3 is 16 residues long. Germline V gives CDR1 SGHVS, CDR2 FNYEAQ. V was clipped by 4 bases and J by 7 bases, with 17 bases between them. The CDR3 coding sequence is TGTGCCAGCAGCTCCACTCAGGGAAGAGGAAATTCACCCCTCCACTTT. Translated, it gives CASSSTQGRGNSPLHF.

The chain is built from TRBV6-5 and TRBJ2-5; 8 bases are shared with TRBD1. The CDR3 loop spans 15 amino acids. Germline V gene data show CDR1 as MNHEY and CDR2 as SVGAGI. V lost 4 bases, J lost 4 bases, and 8 bases stayed unmatched. The CDR3 loop is CASSSTGGTGETQYF. The CDR3, as DNA: TGTGCCAGCAGTTCTACAGGGGGTACCGGAGAGACCCAGTACTTC.

The rearrangement joins TRBV19 to TRBJ1-5, with TRBD1 matching over 7 bases. V was clipped by 0 bases and J by 6 bases; unmatched bases: 8. Germline assignment: CDR1 LNHDA and CDR2 SQIVND (reference sequence). The CDR3 consists of 16 residues. The CDR3 DNA reads TGTGCCAGTAGTATAGAGACCAGGGGGTCGGGTCAGCCCCAGCATTTT. Protein sequence: CASSIETRGSGQPQHF.

The rearrangement links TRBV3-1 (or the pseudogene TRBV3-2) to TRBJ2-7; 10 positions agree with TRBD1. Germline-derived CDR1 and CDR2 are LGHDT and YNNKEL (reference sequence). The CDR3 covers 15 residues. The V and J ends lost 4 bases and 3 bases, in that order; junction bases with no gene match: 6. The CDR3 sequence is CASSRGGTGDYEQYF. The CDR3 region has the DNA TGTGCCAGCAGCCGTGGGGGGACAGGGGACTACGAGCAGTACTTC.

This chain links TRBV29-1 with TRBJ2-5; possible D gene TRBD2, 6 bases. The V end was cut by 1 base, the J end by 7 bases, with 19 bases between. Per germline, CDR1 SQVTM and CDR2 ANQGSEA. This CDR3 contains 15 residues. The CDR3 reads CSVEGGLTMGGTQYF. DNA of the CDR3: TGCAGCGTTGAAGGGGGTTTGACCATGGGGGGGACCCAGTACTTC.

V and J are TRBV6-5 and TRBJ2-3; D might be TRBD1 (6 bases). Germline values: CDR1 MNHEY, CDR2 SVGAGI. This CDR3 comprises 13 residues. The V and J ends lost 6 bases and 2 bases respectively, with 9 bases between them. CDR3 bases: TGTGCCAGCAGCAACAGGGACACAGATACGCAGTATTTT. Encoded protein: CASSNRDTDTQYF.

This chain links TRBV24-1 with TRBJ1-2, with 7 positions matching TRBD1. The CDR3 runs 16 residues. Looked up from germline, CDR1 is KGHDR and CDR2 is SFDVKD. The junction had 12 bases not matched to a gene; V was cut back by 2 bases and J by 7 bases. CDR3 sequence: CATSDSDLQGRSGYTF. CDR3 sequence (DNA): TGTGCCACCAGTGATTCCGATCTACAGGGGAGGAGTGGCTACACCTTC.